The 23 T cell receptor beta chains reported below all come from one sample, sequenced in a study of T cell responses to AZD1222 COVID-19 vaccine. This table comes from immunoSEQ multiplex PCR, and its TCRdb copy is limited to in-frame clones, with some not included. Among some 88,000 clones listed, about 91% were seen once. The sample in question was peripheral blood, obtained on day 0 of AZD1222 vaccination. The receptors here all came from an adult in good health.

This clone was detected once. The chain is built from TRBV29-1 and TRBJ1-1; no clear D. Trimming took off 3 bases at V and 8 bases at J, with 13 bases between the two ends. The length of the CDR3 is 12 residues. Germline values: CDR1 SQVTM, CDR2 ANQGSEA. The CDR3 region has the DNA TGCAGCGTTGACACCTACGGGGTAGAAGCTTTCTTT. Its translation: CSVDTYGVEAFF.

This clone was counted a few times. This sequence joins TRBV2 and TRBJ2-7; D is possibly TRBD1 or TRBD2 (5 bases each). The CDR3 extends over 15 amino acids. Germline V CDR1 and CDR2: SNHLY, FYNNEI. Between the trimmed V and J ends, which lost 4 bases and 7 bases, there was a span of 20 bases. CDR3 residues: CASSGDQPRASEQYF. The CDR3 DNA reads TGTGCCAGCAGTGGGGACCAACCGAGGGCATCGGAGCAGTACTTC.

CDR3 in DNA: TGTGCCAGCAGACCGGGACAGTATGGCTACACCTTC. It yields the protein CASRPGQYGYTF. The V gene is TRBV12-3 or TRBV12-4, the J gene TRBJ1-2, with 7 bases lining up with TRBD1. V lost 6 bases and J lost 5; bases outside the gene matches: 3. CDR3 size: 12 residues.

The V gene is TRBV3-1 (or the pseudogene TRBV3-2), the J gene TRBJ2-7; TRBD2 matches 8 bases. The CDR3 spans 13 residues. V was pared by 4 bases and J by 6 bases, with 5 bases of the junction left unmatched. Germline loops: CDR1 LGHDT, CDR2 YNNKEL (reference sequence). The CDR3 DNA is TGTGCCAGCAGCCGCCGGGAGGGGGGCGAGCAGTACTTC. Residues: CASSRREGGEQYF.

V and J are TRBV5-1 and TRBJ1-2, with D hard to call. The CDR3 is 14 residues long. Trimming cost V 7 bases and J 4 bases, with 17 bases left between them. CDR1 is SGHRS and CDR2 is YFSETQ in the germline V gene. The CDR3 loop is CASGETDTRYGYTF. CDR3 sequence (DNA): TGCGCCAGCGGAGAAACCGACACCCGCTATGGCTACACCTTC.

CDR3 sequence (DNA): TGTGCCATCAGTGCAACCCAGGGTCGTGCGGGCACCGGGGAGCTGTTTTTT. The encoded protein is CAISATQGRAGTGELFF. V is TRBV10-3 and J is TRBJ2-2; D could derive from TRBD1 or TRBD2 (5 bases each). The V end was cut by 4 bases, the J end by 4 bases, with 19 bases between. In germline, CDR1 is ENHRY, CDR2 SYGVKD. The CDR3 covers 17 residues.

The chain is built from TRBV5-5 and TRBJ2-7; D tentatively fits TRBD1 or TRBD2 (5 bases each). Germline assignment: CDR1 SGHKS and CDR2 YYEKEE (reference sequence). The CDR3 is 15 residues long. V was cut by 4 bases and J by 4 bases, with 18 bases left in between. The CDR3 DNA is TGTGCCAGCAGCCCCAATCCCGGGACGGGTTACGAGCAGTACTTC. Protein sequence: CASSPNPGTGYEQYF.

V gene TRBV1 combines with J gene TRBJ1-4; TRBD1 was called by the table and not checked on the DNA. TRBV1 counts as a pseudogene. The CDR3 has 13 residues. CDR3 amino acids: CTRTGTGNEKLFF. In DNA, the CDR3 is TGCACCAGGACCGGGACAGGGAATGAAAAACTGTTTTTT.

This clone has just one count. This chain's CDR3 is CASSESGSRADTQYF. For the CDR3, the DNA is TGTGCCAGCAGTGAATCTGGGTCTAGGGCAGATACGCAGTATTTT. V gene TRBV6-1 combines with J gene TRBJ2-3; D call uncertain. The CDR3 is 15 residues long. The ends were cut back, 2 bases at V and 4 bases at J, with 13 bases in the middle. Germline CDR1 MNHNS, CDR2 SASEGT.

This clone has a handful of counts. The V call is TRBV18, the J call TRBJ2-3; 9 bases match TRBD1. Trimming took 6 bases from V and 5 from J; bases not matched to a gene: 6. This CDR3 is built from 14 residues. The germline gives CDR1 KGHSH, CDR2 LQKENI. CDR3 protein: CASSQQGARDTQYF. The CDR3 region has the DNA TGTGCCAGCTCCCAACAGGGGGCGAGAGATACGCAGTATTTT.

The chain recombines TRBV3-1 (or the pseudogene TRBV3-2) with TRBJ1-5, with D unclear. The CDR3 length is 15 residues. The V end was cut by 0 bases, the J end by 0 bases, with 6 bases between. Germline V lookup: CDR1 LGHDT, CDR2 YNNKEL (reference sequence). The CDR3 here is CASSQDGVSNQPQHF. CDR3 sequence (DNA): TGTGCCAGCAGCCAAGATGGGGTTAGCAATCAGCCCCAGCATTTT.

The chain is built from TRBV19 and TRBJ1-5; no definite D call. Germline V gives CDR1 LNHDA, CDR2 SQIVND (reference sequence). This CDR3 is built from 15 residues. V dropped 3 bases and J dropped 2 bases, with 11 bases sitting between them. The CDR3 here is CASSIVPPGNQPQHF. For the CDR3, the DNA is TGTGCCAGTAGTATCGTCCCGCCGGGCAATCAGCCCCAGCATTTT.

The CDR3 nucleotides are TGTGCCAGCAGTTACTCGGGGGGAGGGGCCGGATATACGCAGTATTTT. This codes for CASSYSGGGAGYTQYF. The chain joins TRBV6-5 to TRBJ2-3; 7 nucleotides align to TRBD2. Germline assignment: CDR1 MNHEY and CDR2 SVGAGI. V shed 0 bases, J shed 7 bases, and the junction held 10 bases outside the gene matches. The CDR3 length is 16 residues.

As to this clone: The DNA is left out, because the CDR3 cannot be placed on it with certainty; the CDR3 is given as TCRdb lists it. The chain joins TRBV9 to TRBJ2-1. The CDR3 has 12 residues if both end residues are counted. The germline gives CDR1 SGDLS, CDR2 YYNGEE. CDR3 amino acids: CASSVAGGSKFF.

This chain uses TRBV6-1 with TRBJ1-2, with D perhaps matching TRBD1 (5 bases). The CDR3 covers 15 residues. Trimming stripped 2 bases from V and 2 bases from J, with 12 bases between. Germline lookup yields CDR1 MNHNS and CDR2 SASEGT. As DNA, the CDR3 is TGTGCCAGCAGTGAAACCTCCCGGGGCAACTATGGCTACACCTTC. Residues: CASSETSRGNYGYTF.

V and J are TRBV5-1 and TRBJ2-7; 7 bases are shared with TRBD2. The trim removed 7 bases at V and 0 bases at J, leaving 7 bases unmatched. CDR3 size: 14 residues. Germline V gene data show CDR1 as SGHRS and CDR2 as YFSETQ. CDR3 nucleotides: TGCGCCAGCGCAACTAGCGCCCACTCCTACGAGCAGTACTTC. Its translation: CASATSAHSYEQYF.

The rearrangement links TRBV27 to TRBJ2-7; D call uncertain. V lost 2 bases, J lost 3 bases, and 11 bases lay in between. The CDR3 length is 14 residues. From germline, CDR1 is MNHEY and CDR2 SMNVEV (reference sequence). The CDR3 reads CASSLSIRGYEQYF. The CDR3 nucleotides read TGTGCCAGCAGTTTAAGTATACGAGGCTACGAGCAGTACTTC.

This sequence joins TRBV5-5 and TRBJ2-7; tentative D call: TRBD1 (5 bases). V lost 0 bases and J 9 bases, leaving 13 bases between the germline ends. This CDR3 region has 13 residues. CDR1 and CDR2 from the germline V gene are SGHKS and YYEKEE (reference sequence). The CDR3 region is CASSLATARVQYF. The CDR3 nucleotides read TGTGCCAGCAGCTTGGCGACAGCCCGGGTGCAGTACTTC.

The chain carries TRBV20-1 and TRBJ1-2; tentatively, D is TRBD1 (5 bases). The CDR3 is 13 amino acids. The V end was cut by 3 bases, the J end by 14 bases, with 22 bases between. Germline assignment: CDR1 DFQATT and CDR2 SNEGSKA (reference sequence). CDR3 DNA: TGCAGTGCTAGTATCTTCCTGGGGCAATTTCTGACCTTC. As protein: CSASIFLGQFLTF.

The genes are TRBV10-2 and TRBJ2-5; possibly TRBD2 for D (5 bases). Trimming stripped 10 bases from V and 5 bases from J, with 17 bases between. The CDR3 sequence is 13 residues long. CDR1 WSHSY and CDR2 SAAADI come from the germline V gene. The chain's CDR3 is CATLLWETETQYF. The CDR3 region has the DNA TGCGCCACCCTTTTGTGGGAGACGGAGACCCAGTACTTC.

This chain joins TRBV30 and TRBJ2-5; D not resolved. CDR1 is GTSNPN and CDR2 is SVGIG in the germline V gene (reference sequence). The length of the CDR3 is 15 residues. V shed 3 bases and J shed 5 bases, with 19 bases lying between them. The CDR3 bases are TGTGCCTGGAGCGGTACACCAAACCCCCGGGAGACCCAGTACTTC. Protein sequence: CAWSGTPNPRETQYF.

This chain joins TRBV2 and TRBJ1-1; the D gene is possibly TRBD1 (5 bases). Trimming took 6 bases from V and 4 from J, leaving 15 bases between them. Germline V gene sequence: CDR1 SNHLY, CDR2 FYNNEI. The length of the CDR3 is 14 residues. CDR3 sequence: CASSANLRGTEAFF. CDR3 sequence (DNA): TGTGCCAGCAGCGCGAACCTAAGGGGCACTGAAGCTTTCTTT.

This clone occurred once. The chain employs TRBV12-5 and TRBJ2-5; TRBD1 matches 7 bases. V shed 3 bases and J 4 bases; nucleotides not matched to a gene: 20. This CDR3 region has 19 residues. The germline gives CDR1 LGHNT, CDR2 FRNRAP. The CDR3 nucleotides are TGTGCTAGTGGTTTTTTCCCCTTCCCGGGACAGCGAGTTCCAGAGACCCAGTACTTC. Translating it yields CASGFFPFPGQRVPETQYF.